The present TCR beta chain was sequenced within a study of OX40 agonist ivuxolimab in advanced cancers. Trimming stripped 3 bases from V and 1 base from J, with 13 bases between. This CDR3 comprises 15 residues. Per germline, CDR1 SGHDT and CDR2 YYEEEE. TCRdb keeps only in-frame clones here, not all; method: immunoSEQ multiplex PCR. The sample has 75,000 to 80,000 clones, around four fifths seen once. The clonotype originates from an adult with an advanced solid tumor such as melanoma, head and neck, liver or kidney cancer. Sequenced material: CD4+ or CD8+ T cells sorted from blood, taken in a trial of the OX40 agonist ivuxolimab. V and J are TRBV5-6 and TRBJ1-1; D is unclear. The DNA for the CDR3 is TGTGCCAGCAGCTCATTGGACCTGAAGAACACTGAAGCTTTCTTT. Translating gives CASSSLDLKNTEAFF. The full variable domain, completed using reference TRBV5-6 and TRBJ1-1, is DAGVTQSPTHLIKTRGQQVTLRCSPKSGHDTVSWYQQALGQGPQFIFQYYEEEERQRGNFPDRFSGHQFPNYSSELNVNALLLGDSALYLCASSSLDLKNTEAFFGQGTRLTVV.